Reported below is one T cell receptor beta chain. Its specificity is not known. One junction end does not reproduce the germline sequence, and a read error may be involved. One frozen 500,000-cell aliquot per fraction was sequenced. The germline gives CDR1 MGHRA, CDR2 YSYEKL. The CDR3 length is 14 residues. TCRdb keeps only in-frame clones here, not all; method: immunoSEQ multiplex PCR. Found here are 3,000 to 4,500 clones, approximately 72% of them singletons; the top ten hold around 5.7%. This sample was taken from a study of coeliac disease. Study information: The study queried TRBV7-2 bias without high-resolution HLA data.

Regarding the study as a whole: The authors judged this method unsuitable for unbiased gliadin-specific T cell detection. Active celiac intraepithelial and lamina propria samples had lower TRB and TRG clonality than control samples. TRB repertoires were largely private, with most amino acid sequences found in only one sample.

This chain joins TRBV4-1 and TRBJ1-5, with D hard to call. This receptor was obtained from a woman in her fifties or sixties with active celiac disease. Input material: intraepithelial lymphocytes from the gut. CDR3 sequence reads: CASSQPFLNQPQHF. In nucleotides, the CDR3 is TGTGCCAGCAGCCAACCCTTCCTTAATCAGCCCCAGCATTTT.